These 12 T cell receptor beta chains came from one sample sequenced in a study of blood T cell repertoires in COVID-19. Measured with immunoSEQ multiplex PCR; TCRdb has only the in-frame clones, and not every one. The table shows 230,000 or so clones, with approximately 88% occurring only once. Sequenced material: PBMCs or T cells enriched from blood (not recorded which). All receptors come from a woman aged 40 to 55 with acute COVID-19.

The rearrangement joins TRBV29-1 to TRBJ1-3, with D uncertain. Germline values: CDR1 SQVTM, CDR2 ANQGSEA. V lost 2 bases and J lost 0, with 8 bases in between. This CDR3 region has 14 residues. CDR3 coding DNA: TGCAGCGTTGAAACACGGGGCTCTGGAAACACCATATATTTT. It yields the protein CSVETRGSGNTIYF.

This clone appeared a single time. CDR3 region: CASSIAWDRGGYTF. The CDR3 nucleotides read TGTGCCAGTAGTATAGCCTGGGACAGGGGTGGCTACACCTTC. The gene calls are TRBV19 and TRBJ1-2; 10 nucleotides match TRBD1. V trimming: 1 base; J trimming: 7 bases; junction bases outside the gene matches: 3. The CDR3 is 14 amino acids. Per germline, CDR1 LNHDA and CDR2 SQIVND (reference sequence).

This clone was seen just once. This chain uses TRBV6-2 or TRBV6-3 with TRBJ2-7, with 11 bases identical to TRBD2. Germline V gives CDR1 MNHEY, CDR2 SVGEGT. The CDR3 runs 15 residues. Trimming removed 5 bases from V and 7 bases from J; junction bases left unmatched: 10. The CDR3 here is CASSDPGLAAREQYF. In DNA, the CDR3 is TGTGCCAGCAGTGACCCGGGACTAGCGGCTCGGGAGCAGTACTTC.

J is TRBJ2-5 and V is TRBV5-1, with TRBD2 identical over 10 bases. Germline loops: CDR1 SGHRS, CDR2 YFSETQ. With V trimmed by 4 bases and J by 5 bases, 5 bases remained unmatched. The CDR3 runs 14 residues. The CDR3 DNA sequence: TGCGCCAGCAGCAGGAGCGGGGGGGCCGAGACCCAGTACTTC. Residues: CASSRSGGAETQYF.

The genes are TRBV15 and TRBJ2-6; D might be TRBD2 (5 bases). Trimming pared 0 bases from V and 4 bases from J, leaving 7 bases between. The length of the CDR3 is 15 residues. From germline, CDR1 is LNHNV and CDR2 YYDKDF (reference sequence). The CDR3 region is CATSRERAGANVLTF. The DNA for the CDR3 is TGTGCCACCAGCAGAGAGAGGGCCGGGGCCAACGTCCTGACTTTC.

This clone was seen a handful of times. CDR3 protein: CASSSRTGLQAFF. The CDR3 DNA sequence: TGTGCCAGCAGCTCCCGGACAGGCCTACAAGCTTTCTTT. J is TRBJ1-1 and V is TRBV7-2; 7 bases align to TRBD1. This CDR3 region has 13 residues. Germline assignment: CDR1 SGHTA and CDR2 FQGNSA. V shed 4 bases, J shed 9 bases, and the junction held 8 bases outside the gene matches.

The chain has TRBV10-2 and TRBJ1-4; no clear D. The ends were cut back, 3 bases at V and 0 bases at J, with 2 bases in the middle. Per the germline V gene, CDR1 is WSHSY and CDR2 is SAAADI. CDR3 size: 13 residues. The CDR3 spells CASSDSTNEKLFF. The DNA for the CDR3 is TGCGCCAGCAGTGACTCAACTAATGAAAAACTGTTTTTT.

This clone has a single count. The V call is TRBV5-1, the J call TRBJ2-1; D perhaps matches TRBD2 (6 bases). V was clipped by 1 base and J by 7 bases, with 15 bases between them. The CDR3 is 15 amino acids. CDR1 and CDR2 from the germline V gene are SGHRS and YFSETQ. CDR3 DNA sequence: TGCGCCAGCAGCTTGACCCCGGGAGTGGAGAATGAGCAGTTCTTC. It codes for CASSLTPGVENEQFF.

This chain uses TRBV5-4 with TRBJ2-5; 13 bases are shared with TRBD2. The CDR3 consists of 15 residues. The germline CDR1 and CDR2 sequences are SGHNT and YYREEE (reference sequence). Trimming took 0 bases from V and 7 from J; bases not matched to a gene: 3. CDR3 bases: TGTGCCAGCAGCTTGGGAACTAGCGGGGGGGTGACCCAGTACTTC. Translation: CASSLGTSGGVTQYF. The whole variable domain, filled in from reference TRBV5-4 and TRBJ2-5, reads ETGVTQSPTHLIKTRGQQVTLRCSSQSGHNTVSWYQQALGQGPQFIFQYYREEENGRGNFPPRFSGLQFPNYSSELNVNALELDDSALYLCASSLGTSGGVTQYFGPGTRLLVL.

CDR3 residues: CALTGDTGELFF. CDR3 bases: TGTGCCTTGACAGGGGACACCGGGGAGCTGTTTTTT. The rearrangement links TRBV30 to TRBJ2-2; 8 bases are shared with TRBD1. The CDR3 runs to 12 residues. V lost 7 bases and J lost 3; bases outside the gene matches: 1. Germline V gives CDR1 GTSNPN, CDR2 SVGIG (reference sequence).

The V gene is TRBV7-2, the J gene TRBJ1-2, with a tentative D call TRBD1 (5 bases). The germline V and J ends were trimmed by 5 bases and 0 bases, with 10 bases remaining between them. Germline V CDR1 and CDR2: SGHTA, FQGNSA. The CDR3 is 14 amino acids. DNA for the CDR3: TGTGCCAGCAGCCCGGACATGACTAACTATGGCTACACCTTC. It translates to CASSPDMTNYGYTF.

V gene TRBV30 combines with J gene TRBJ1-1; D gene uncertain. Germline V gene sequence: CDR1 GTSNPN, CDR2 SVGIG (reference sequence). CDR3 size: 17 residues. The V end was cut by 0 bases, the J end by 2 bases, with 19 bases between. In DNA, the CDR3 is TGTGCCTGGAGTGTTTGGCAAGTTACCGGGGTTAACACTGAAGCTTTCTTT. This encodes CAWSVWQVTGVNTEAFF.